This section outlines one T cell receptor (beta chain) sequence together with its context. This sample stems from a study of blood T cell repertoires in COVID-19. Overall study: PBMCs, B-cell-depleted T cells, or T cells were the source of the cDNA or gDNA that made up the material.

Sequenced by immunoSEQ multiplex PCR; TCRdb stores in-frame clones only, minus some. Of fewer than 300,000 clones listed, about 87% are singletons. Source material: peripheral blood. This TCR was recovered from a woman in her forties or fifties with COVID-19, enrolled during active disease.

CDR3 loop: CASSYTQGVDEQFF. CDR3 sequence (DNA): TGTGCCAGCAGTTACACACAGGGGGTGGATGAGCAGTTCTTC. The chain joins TRBV6-2 or TRBV6-3 to TRBJ2-1; 8 bases line up with TRBD1. The germline CDR1 and CDR2 sequences are MNHEY and SVGEGT. J lost 8 bases, V lost 2 bases, and 5 bases had no gene match. CDR3 size: 14 residues.